This TCR beta chain was sequenced in a study of blood T cells in healthy people across ages. In this sample, this clonotype turned up a few times. This CDR3 spans 15 amino acids. V gave up 0 bases and J gave up 4 bases; unmatched junction bases: 6. Germline V gene data show CDR1 as DFQATT and CDR2 as SNEGSKA (reference sequence). Alongside a J-beta primer mix, a sample-barcoded 5' primer served in a second PCR lasting roughly 7 to 11 cycles. One entry per CDR3 protein results from TCRdb running MiXCR on the 5' RACE reads. The sample lists 550,000 to 600,000 distinct CDR3 sequences; about 25% were seen once.

This receptor was obtained from a woman in her 70s in good health. The chain carries TRBV20-1 and TRBJ2-3, with 8 bases lining up with TRBD2. Sequencing was performed on blood. CDR3: CSAREIAGPPDTQYF. DNA of the CDR3: TGCAGTGCTAGAGAAATAGCGGGGCCTCCAGATACGCAGTATTTT.